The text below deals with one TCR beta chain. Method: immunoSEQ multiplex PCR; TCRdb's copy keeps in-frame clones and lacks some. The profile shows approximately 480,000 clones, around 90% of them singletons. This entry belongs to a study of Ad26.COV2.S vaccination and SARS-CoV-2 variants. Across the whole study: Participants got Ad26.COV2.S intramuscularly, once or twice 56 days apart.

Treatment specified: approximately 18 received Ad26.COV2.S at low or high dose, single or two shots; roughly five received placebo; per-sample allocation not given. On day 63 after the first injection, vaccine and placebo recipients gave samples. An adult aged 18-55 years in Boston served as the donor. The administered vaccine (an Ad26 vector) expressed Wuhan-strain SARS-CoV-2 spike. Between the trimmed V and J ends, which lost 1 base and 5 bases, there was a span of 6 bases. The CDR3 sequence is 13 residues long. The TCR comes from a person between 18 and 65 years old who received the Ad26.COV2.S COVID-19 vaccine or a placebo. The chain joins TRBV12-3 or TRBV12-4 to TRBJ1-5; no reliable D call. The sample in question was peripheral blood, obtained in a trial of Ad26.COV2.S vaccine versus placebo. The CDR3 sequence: CASSLVRYQPQHF. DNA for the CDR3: TGTGCCAGCAGTTTAGTTAGGTATCAGCCCCAGCATTTT.